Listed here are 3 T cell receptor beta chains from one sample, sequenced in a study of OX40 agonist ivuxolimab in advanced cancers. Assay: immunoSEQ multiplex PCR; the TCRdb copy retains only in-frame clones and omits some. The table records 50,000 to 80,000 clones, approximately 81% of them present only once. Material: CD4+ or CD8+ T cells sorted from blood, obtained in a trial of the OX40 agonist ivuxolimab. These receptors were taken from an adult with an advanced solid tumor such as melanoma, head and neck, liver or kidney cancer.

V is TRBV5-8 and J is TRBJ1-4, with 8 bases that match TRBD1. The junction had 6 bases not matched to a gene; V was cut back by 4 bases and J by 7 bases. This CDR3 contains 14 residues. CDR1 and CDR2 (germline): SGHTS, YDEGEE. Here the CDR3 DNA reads TGTGCCAGCAGCAACCCGGACAGGGCTGAAAAACTGTTTTTT. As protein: CASSNPDRAEKLFF. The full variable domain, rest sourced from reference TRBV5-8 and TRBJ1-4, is EAGVTQSPTHLIKTRGQQATLRCSPISGHTSVYWYQQALGLGLQFLLWYDEGEERNRGNFPPRFSGRQFPNYSSELNVNALELEDSALYLCASSNPDRAEKLFFGSGTQLSVL.

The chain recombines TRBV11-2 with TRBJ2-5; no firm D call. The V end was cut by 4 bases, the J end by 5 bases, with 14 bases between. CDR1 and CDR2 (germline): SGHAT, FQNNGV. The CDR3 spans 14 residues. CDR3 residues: CASSSSPADETQYF. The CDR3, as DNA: TGTGCCAGCAGCTCTTCTCCTGCGGACGAGACCCAGTACTTC.

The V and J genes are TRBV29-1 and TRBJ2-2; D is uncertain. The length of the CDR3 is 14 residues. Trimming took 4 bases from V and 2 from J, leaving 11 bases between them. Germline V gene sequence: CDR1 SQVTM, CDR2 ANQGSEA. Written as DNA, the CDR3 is TGCAGCGTTGTTAACAGATTAAACACCGGGGAGCTGTTTTTT. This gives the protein CSVVNRLNTGELFF.